The T cell receptor (beta chain) described here comes from a study of Ad26.COV2.S vaccination and SARS-CoV-2 variants. Overall study context: Sample donor was a member of the COV1001 Ad26.COV2.S trial arm. By the intramuscular route, Ad26.COV2.S was given once, or twice 56 days apart.

The assay was immunoSEQ multiplex PCR, and TCRdb's table has in-frame clones only and misses some. This sample has 400,000 to 500,000 clones; 88% occur once, and the top ten carry about 3.6%. Treatment defined: some 20 received Ad26.COV2.S at low or high dose, single or two shots; 5 received placebo; per-sample allocation not given. All samples were drawn on day 63, counting from the first vaccine or placebo injection. CDR1 and CDR2 from the germline V gene are SGHAT and FQNNGV. The CDR3 sequence is 14 residues long. Trimming cost V 1 base and J 1 base, with 7 bases left between them. This specimen was peripheral blood, taken in a trial of Ad26.COV2.S vaccine versus placebo. The V call is TRBV11-2, the J call TRBJ2-5; D ambiguous. This TCR was recovered from a person aged 18-60 years who received the Ad26.COV2.S COVID-19 vaccine or a placebo. The chain's CDR3 is CASSLGQVQETQYF. CDR3 sequence (DNA): TGTGCCAGCAGCTTAGGTCAGGTCCAAGAGACCCAGTACTTC.